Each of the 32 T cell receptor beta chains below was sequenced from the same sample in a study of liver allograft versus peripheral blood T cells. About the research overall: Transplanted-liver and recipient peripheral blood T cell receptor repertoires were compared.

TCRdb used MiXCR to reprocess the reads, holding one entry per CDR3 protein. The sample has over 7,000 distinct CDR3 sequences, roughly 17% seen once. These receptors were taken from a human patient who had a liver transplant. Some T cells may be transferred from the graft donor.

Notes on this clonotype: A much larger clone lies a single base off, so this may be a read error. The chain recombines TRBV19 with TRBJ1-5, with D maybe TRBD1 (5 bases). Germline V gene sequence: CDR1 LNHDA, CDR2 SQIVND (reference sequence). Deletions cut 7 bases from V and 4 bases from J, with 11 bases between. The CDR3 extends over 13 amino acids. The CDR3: CASNPAGNQPQHF. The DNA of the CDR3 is TGTGCCAGTAATCCGGCAGGGAATCAGCCCCAGCATTTT.

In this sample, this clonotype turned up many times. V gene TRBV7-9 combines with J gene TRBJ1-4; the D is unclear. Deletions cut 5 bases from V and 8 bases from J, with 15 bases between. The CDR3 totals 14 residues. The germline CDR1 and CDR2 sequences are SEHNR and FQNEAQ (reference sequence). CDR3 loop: CASSRGPVPEKLFF. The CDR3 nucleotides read TGTGCCAGCAGCCGAGGTCCAGTACCGGAAAAACTGTTTTTT.

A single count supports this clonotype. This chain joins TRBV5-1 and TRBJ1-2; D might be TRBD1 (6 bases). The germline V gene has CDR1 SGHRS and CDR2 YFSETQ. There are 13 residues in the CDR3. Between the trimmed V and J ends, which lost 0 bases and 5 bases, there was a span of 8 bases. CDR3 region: CASSLVQGYGYTF. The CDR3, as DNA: TGCGCCAGCAGCTTGGTACAGGGATATGGCTACACCTTC.

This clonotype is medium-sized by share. CDR3 sequence reads: CASTLTPIGTGELFF. In nucleotides, the CDR3 is TGTGCCAGCACCCTGACCCCAATTGGCACCGGGGAGCTGTTTTTT. The chain has TRBV6-1 and TRBJ2-2; D remains unclear. V lost 7 bases and J lost 4, with 16 bases in between. This CDR3 contains 15 residues. The germline CDR1 and CDR2 sequences are MNHNS and SASEGT.

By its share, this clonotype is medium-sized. The CDR3 region has the DNA TGTGCCATCAGTGAGGCGGGGACAGTATCCGAGCAGTACTTC. This gives the protein CAISEAGTVSEQYF. The V and J genes are TRBV10-3 and TRBJ2-7; a possible D gene is TRBD1 (7 bases). The germline V gene encodes CDR1 ENHRY and CDR2 SYGVKD. The CDR3 totals 14 residues. Trimming shortened V by 2 bases and J by 6 bases, and 14 bases separated the two germline ends.

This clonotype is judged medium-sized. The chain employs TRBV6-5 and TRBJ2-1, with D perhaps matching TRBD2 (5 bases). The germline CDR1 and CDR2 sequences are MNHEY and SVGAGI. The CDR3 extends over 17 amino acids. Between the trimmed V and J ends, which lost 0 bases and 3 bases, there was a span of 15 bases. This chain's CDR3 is CASSYSLRTLNYNEQFF. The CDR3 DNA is TGTGCCAGCAGTTACTCCTTGCGGACTTTGAACTACAATGAGCAGTTCTTC.

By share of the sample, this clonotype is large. Here the CDR3 reads CASSSTPGQFYTF. CDR3 DNA sequence: TGTGCCAGCAGTTCAACCCCCGGACAGTTCTACACCTTC. The gene calls are TRBV27 and TRBJ1-2; TRBD1 might be the D (6 bases). Trimming removed 4 bases from V and 10 bases from J, with 16 bases in between. This CDR3 is built from 13 residues. CDR1 is MNHEY, CDR2 SMNVEV, per germline (reference sequence).

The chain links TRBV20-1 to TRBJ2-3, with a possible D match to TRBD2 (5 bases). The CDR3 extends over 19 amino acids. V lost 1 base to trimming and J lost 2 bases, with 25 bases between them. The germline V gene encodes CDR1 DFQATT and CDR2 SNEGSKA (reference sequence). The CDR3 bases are TGCAGTGCTAGAGTGTTAGAACTCCGGGGAAACCCTTTCACAGATACGCAGTATTTT. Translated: CSARVLELRGNPFTDTQYF.

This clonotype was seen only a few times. CDR3 DNA sequence: TGTGCCAGCAGTAGACTGGGACAGACGAACACTGAAGCTTTCTTT. Protein sequence: CASSRLGQTNTEAFF. This chain links TRBV6-1 with TRBJ1-1; TRBD1 agrees at 7 bases. Germline V gives CDR1 MNHNS, CDR2 SASEGT. The ends lost 5 bases at V and 1 base at J; junction bases unmatched: 7. The CDR3 is 15 amino acids.

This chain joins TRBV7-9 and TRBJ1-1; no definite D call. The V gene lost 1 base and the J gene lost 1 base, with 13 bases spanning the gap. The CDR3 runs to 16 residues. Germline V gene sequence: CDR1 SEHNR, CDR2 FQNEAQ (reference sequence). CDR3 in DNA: TGTGCCAGCAGCTTAGGCGACGGACGGGAGAACACTGAAGCTTTCTTT. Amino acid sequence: CASSLGDGRENTEAFF.

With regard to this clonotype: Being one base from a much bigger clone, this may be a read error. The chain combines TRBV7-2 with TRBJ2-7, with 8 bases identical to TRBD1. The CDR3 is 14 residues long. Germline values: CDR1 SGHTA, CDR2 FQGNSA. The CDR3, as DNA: TGTGCCAACAGCCTAATGGGACAGGCTTACGAGCAGTACTTC. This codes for CANSLMGQAYEQYF.

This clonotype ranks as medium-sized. The DNA of the CDR3 is TGTGCCACCAGTGATATATTCGATGAGCAGTTCTTC. Translation: CATSDIFDEQFF. V gene TRBV24-1 combines with J gene TRBJ2-1; D is uncertain. V lost 3 bases, J lost 8 bases, and 7 bases lay in between. The CDR3 has 12 residues. Germline V lookup: CDR1 KGHDR, CDR2 SFDVKD.

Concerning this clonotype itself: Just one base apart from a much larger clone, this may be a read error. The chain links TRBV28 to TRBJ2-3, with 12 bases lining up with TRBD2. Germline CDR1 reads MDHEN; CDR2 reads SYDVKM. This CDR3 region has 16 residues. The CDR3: CAISLASGRVGDTQYF. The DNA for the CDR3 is TGTGCCATCAGTTTAGCTAGCGGGAGGGTAGGGGATACGCAGTATTTT.

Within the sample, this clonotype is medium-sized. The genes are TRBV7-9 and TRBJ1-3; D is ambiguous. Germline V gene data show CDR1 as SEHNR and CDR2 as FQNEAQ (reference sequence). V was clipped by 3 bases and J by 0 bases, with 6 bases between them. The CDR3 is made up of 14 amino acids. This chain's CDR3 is CASSLVNSGNTIYF. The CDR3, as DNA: TGTGCCAGCAGCTTGGTAAACTCTGGAAACACCATATATTTT.

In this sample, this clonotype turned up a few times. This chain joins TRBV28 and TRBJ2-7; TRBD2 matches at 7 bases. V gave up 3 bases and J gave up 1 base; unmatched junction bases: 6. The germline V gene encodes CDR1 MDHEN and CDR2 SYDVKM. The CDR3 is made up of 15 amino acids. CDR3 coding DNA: TGTGCCAGCAGTTTTGGGGCAGCGGGATCCTACGAGCAGTACTTC. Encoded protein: CASSFGAAGSYEQYF.

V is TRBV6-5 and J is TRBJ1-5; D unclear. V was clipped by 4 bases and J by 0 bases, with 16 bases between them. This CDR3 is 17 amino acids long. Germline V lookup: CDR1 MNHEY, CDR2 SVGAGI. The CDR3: CASSLALGSGSNQPQHF. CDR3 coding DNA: TGTGCCAGCAGTTTAGCGCTCGGCAGCGGTAGCAATCAGCCCCAGCATTTT.

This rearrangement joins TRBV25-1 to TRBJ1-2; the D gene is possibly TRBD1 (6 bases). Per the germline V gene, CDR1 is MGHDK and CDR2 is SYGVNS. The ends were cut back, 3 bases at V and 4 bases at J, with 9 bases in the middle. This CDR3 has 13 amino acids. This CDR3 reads CASSEDSFYGYTF. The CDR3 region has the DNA TGTGCCAGCAGTGAGGACAGCTTCTATGGCTACACCTTC.

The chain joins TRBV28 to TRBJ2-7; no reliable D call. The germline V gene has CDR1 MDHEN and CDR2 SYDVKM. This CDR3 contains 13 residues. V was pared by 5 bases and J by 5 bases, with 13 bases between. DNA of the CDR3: TGTGCCAGCAGTCCCCAAAGGGTCAACGAGCAGTACTTC. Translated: CASSPQRVNEQYF.

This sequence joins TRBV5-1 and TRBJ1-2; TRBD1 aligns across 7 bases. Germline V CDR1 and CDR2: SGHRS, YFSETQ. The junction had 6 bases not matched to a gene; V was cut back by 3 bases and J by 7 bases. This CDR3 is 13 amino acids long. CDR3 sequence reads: CASSSTGESGYTF. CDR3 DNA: TGCGCCAGCAGCTCCACAGGGGAGAGTGGCTACACCTTC.

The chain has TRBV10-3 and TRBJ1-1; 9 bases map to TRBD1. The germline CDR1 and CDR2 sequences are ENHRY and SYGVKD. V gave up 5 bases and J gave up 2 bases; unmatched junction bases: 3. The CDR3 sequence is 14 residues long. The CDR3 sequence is CAISLQGANTEAFF. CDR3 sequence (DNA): TGTGCCATCAGTTTACAGGGGGCCAACACTGAAGCTTTCTTT.

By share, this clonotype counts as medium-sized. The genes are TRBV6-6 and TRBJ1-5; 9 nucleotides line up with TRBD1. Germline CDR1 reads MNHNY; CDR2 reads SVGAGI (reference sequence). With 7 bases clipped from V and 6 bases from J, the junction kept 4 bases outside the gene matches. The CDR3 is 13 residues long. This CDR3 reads CASKTGGGQPQHF. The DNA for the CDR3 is TGTGCCAGCAAAACAGGGGGCGGTCAGCCCCAGCATTTT.

CDR3 in DNA: TGTGCCAGCAGTTTATGGGGGGGGCGAAGGACTGAAGCTTTCTTT. This codes for CASSLWGGRRTEAFF. V usage is TRBV28 and J usage is TRBJ1-1; perhaps TRBD1 as D (6 bases). Germline values: CDR1 MDHEN, CDR2 SYDVKM. The CDR3 extends over 15 amino acids. V was cut by 0 bases and J by 5 bases, with 13 bases left in between.

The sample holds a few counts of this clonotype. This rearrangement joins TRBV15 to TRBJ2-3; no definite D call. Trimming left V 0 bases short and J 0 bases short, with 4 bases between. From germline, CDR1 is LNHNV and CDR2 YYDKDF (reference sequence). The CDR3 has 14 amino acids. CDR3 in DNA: TGTGCCACCAGCAGAGATAAGAGCACAGATACGCAGTATTTT. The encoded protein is CATSRDKSTDTQYF.

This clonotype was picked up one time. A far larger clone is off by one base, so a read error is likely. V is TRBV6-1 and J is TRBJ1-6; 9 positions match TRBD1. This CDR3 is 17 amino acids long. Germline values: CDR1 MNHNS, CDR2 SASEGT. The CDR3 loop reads CSSSNIRGDRDNSPLHF. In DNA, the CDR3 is TGTTCCAGCAGCAACATCCGGGGGGACAGGGATAATTCACCCCTCCACTTT.

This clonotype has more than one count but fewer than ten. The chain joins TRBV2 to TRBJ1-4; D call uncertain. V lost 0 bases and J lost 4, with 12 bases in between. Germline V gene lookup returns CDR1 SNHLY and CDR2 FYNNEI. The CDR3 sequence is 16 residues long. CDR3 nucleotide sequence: TGTGCCAGCAGTGAAGCGGTGAACTCAGTTAATGAAAAACTGTTTTTT. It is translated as CASSEAVNSVNEKLFF.

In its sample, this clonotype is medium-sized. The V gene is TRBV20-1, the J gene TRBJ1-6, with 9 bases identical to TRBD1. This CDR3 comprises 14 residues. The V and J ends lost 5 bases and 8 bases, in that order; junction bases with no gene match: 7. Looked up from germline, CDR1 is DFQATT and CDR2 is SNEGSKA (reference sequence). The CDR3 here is CSARPGQGDSPLHF. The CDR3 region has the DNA TGCAGTGCTCGACCGGGACAGGGCGATTCACCCCTCCACTTT.

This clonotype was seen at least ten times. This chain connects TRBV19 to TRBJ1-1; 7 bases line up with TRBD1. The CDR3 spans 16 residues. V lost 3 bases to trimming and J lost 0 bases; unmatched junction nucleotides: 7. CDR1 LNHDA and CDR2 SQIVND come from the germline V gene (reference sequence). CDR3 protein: CASSIRQGPMNTEAFF. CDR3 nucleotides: TGTGCCAGTAGTATCCGACAGGGCCCCATGAACACTGAAGCTTTCTTT.

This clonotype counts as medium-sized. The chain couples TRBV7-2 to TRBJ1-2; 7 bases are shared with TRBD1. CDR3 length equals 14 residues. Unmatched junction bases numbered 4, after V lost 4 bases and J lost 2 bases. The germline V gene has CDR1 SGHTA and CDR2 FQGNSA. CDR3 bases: TGTGCCAGCAGCTACGGGACAGAAAACTATGGCTACACCTTC. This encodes CASSYGTENYGYTF. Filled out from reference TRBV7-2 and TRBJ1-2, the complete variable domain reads GAGVSQSPSNKVTEKGKDVELRCDPISGHTALYWYRQSLGQGLEFLIYFQGNSAPDKSGLPSDRFSAERTGGSVSTLTIQRTQQEDSAVYLCASSYGTENYGYTFGSGTRLTVV.

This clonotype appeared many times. CDR3 sequence (DNA): TGCAGTGCTGGCCGACTAGCGGGGGCCGGTCGGGAGCTGTTTTTT. Its protein is CSAGRLAGAGRELFF. This chain uses TRBV20-1 with TRBJ2-2; 12 bases are a match to TRBD2. CDR3 size: 15 residues. V lost 5 bases to trimming and J lost 9 bases; unmatched junction nucleotides: 10. Looked up from germline, CDR1 is DFQATT and CDR2 is SNEGSKA (reference sequence).

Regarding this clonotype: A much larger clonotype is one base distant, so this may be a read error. The CDR3, as DNA: TGTGCCAGCAGCGTCGACAGGGAAACTGAAGCTTTCTTT. Translating gives CASSVDRETEAFF. The J gene is TRBJ1-1, the V gene TRBV6-1; 7 bases are shared with TRBD1. J was trimmed by 5 bases and V by 6 bases; bases with no gene match: 6. The CDR3 has 13 residues. Germline V gene lookup returns CDR1 MNHNS and CDR2 SASEGT.

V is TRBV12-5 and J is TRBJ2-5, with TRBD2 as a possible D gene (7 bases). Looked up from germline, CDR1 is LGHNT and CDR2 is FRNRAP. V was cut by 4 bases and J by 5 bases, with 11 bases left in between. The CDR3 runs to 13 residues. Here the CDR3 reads CASGSGGRETQYF. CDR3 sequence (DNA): TGTGCTAGTGGTTCGGGGGGCCGGGAGACCCAGTACTTC.

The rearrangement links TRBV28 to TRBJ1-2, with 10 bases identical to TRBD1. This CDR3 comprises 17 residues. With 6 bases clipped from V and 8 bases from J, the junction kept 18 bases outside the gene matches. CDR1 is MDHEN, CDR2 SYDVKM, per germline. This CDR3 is CASSNYNPRDRGGGYTF. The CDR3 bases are TGTGCCAGCAGCAACTACAATCCCCGGGACAGGGGAGGCGGCTACACCTTC.